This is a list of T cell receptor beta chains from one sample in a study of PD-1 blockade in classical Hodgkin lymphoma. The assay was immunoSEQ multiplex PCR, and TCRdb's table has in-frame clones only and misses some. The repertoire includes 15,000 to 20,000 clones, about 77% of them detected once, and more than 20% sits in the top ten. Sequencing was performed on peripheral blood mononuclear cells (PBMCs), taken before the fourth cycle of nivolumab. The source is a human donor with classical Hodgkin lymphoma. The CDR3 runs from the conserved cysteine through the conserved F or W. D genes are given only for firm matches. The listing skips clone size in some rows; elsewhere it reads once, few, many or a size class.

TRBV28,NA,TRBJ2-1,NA,CASSRYNEQFF,TGTGCCAGCAGCCGATACAATGAGCAGTTCTTC
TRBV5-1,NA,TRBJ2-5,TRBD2,CASSLAVGAGGLQETQYF,TGCGCCAGCAGCTTGGCCGTGGGAGCGGGGGGGCTCCAAGAGACCCAGTACTTC
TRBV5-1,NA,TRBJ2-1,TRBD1,CASSLAGTGVDEQFF,TGCGCCAGCAGCTTGGCAGGGACAGGGGTCGATGAGCAGTTCTTC
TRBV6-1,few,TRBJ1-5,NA,CASRPDTTIKPQHF,TGTGCCAGCAGGCCGGACACAACTATCAAGCCCCAGCATTTT
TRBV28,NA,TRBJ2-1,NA,CASSLQEFNEQFF,TGTGCCAGCAGTCTACAGGAATTCAATGAGCAGTTCTTC
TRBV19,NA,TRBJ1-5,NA,CASSMLGDNQPQHF,TGTGCCAGTAGTATGCTGGGGGACAATCAGCCCCAGCATTTT
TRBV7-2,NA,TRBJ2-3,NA,CASSLLLLAGTDTQYF,TGTGCCAGCAGCTTATTACTACTAGCAGGCACAGATACGCAGTATTTT
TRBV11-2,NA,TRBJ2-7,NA,CASSLATRSEQYF,TGTGCCAGCAGCTTAGCCACTAGAAGTGAGCAGTACTTC
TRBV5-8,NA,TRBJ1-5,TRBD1,CASSYSTGGVRNQPQHF,TGTGCCAGCAGCTACTCAACAGGGGGCGTCCGCAATCAGCCCCAGCATTTT
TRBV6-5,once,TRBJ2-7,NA,CASRRQGEQYF,TGTGCCAGCCGACGCCAGGGGGAGCAGTACTTC
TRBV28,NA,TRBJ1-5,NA,CASSARRGPSQPQHF,TGTGCCAGCAGTGCCCGACGGGGGCCTAGTCAGCCCCAGCATTTT
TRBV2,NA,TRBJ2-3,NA,CASSEWGTVGDTQYF,TGTGCCAGCAGTGAATGGGGGACTGTAGGGGATACGCAGTATTTT
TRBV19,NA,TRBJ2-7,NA,CASSILGIPYEQYF,TGTGCCAGTAGTATCTTAGGGATCCCCTACGAGCAGTACTTC
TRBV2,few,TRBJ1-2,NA,CASSEIRPYGYTF,TGTGCCAGCAGTGAAATACGACCGTATGGCTACACCTTC
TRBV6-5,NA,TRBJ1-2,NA,CASSSSGGSYGYTF,TGTGCCAGCAGTTCTTCCGGGGGGAGCTATGGCTACACCTTC
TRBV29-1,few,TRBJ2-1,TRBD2,CSVHLRGTTSGKQFF,TGCAGCGTTCACCTTCGGGGGACTACTAGCGGGAAGCAGTTCTTC
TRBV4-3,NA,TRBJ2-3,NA,CASSQDTDLGDTQYF,TGCGCCAGCAGCCAAGACACAGATTTAGGAGATACGCAGTATTTT
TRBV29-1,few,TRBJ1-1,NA,CSVVEVWEAFF,TGCAGCGTTGTGGAGGTTTGGGAAGCTTTCTTT
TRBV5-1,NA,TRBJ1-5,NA,CASSQNPYSNQPQHF,TGCGCCAGCAGCCAGAACCCTTATAGCAATCAGCCCCAGCATTTT
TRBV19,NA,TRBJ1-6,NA,CASSYLGLNSPLHF,TGTGCCAGTAGTTATCTGGGCTTGAATTCACCCCTCCACTTT
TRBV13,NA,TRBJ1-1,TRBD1,CASSWGDRGNTEAFF,TGTGCCAGCAGCTGGGGTGACAGGGGGAACACTGAAGCTTTCTTT
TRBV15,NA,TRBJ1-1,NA,CATSRVVGRGGTEAFF,TGTGCCACCAGCAGAGTGGTCGGTAGGGGCGGGACTGAAGCTTTCTTT
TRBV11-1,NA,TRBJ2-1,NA,CASSYSGWSYNEQFF,TGTGCCAGCAGCTATAGCGGTTGGTCCTACAATGAGCAGTTCTTC
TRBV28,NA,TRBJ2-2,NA,CASSLTGRGHRELFF,TGTGCCAGCAGTTTGACAGGGAGGGGACACCGGGAGCTGTTTTTT
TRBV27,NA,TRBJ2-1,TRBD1,CASRGQGYNEQFF,TGTGCCAGCAGAGGACAGGGTTACAATGAGCAGTTCTTC
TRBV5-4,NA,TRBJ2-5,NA,CASSSKGKETQYF,TGTGCCAGCAGCTCGAAGGGCAAAGAGACCCAGTACTTC
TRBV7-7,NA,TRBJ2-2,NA,CASSAPSTGELFF,TGTGCTAGCAGCGCCCCCTCTACCGGGGAGCTGTTTTTT
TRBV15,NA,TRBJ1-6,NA,CATSRVRGSSYNSPLHF,TGTGCCACCAGCAGAGTTCGGGGAAGCTCCTATAATTCACCCCTCCACTTT
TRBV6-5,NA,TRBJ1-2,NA,CASSYVGGDYGYTF,TGTGCCAGCAGTTACGTGGGGGGAGACTATGGCTACACCTTC